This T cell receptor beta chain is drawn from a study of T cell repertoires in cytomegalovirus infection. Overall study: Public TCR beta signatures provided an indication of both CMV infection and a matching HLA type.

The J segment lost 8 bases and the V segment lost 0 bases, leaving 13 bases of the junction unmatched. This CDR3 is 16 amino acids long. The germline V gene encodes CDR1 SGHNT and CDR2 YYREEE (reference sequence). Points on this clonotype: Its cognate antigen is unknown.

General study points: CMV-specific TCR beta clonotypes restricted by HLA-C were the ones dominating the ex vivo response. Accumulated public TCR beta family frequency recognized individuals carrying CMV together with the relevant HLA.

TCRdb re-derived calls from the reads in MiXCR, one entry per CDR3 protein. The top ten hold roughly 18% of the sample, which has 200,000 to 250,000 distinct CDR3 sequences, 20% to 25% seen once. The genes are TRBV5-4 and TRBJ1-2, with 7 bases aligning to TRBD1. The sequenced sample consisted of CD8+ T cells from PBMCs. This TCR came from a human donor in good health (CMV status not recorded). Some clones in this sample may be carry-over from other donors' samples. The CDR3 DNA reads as TGTGCCAGCAGCTTGGCCGGGACAGAACTCTCGGGGGGCTACACCTTC. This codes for CASSLAGTELSGGYTF.